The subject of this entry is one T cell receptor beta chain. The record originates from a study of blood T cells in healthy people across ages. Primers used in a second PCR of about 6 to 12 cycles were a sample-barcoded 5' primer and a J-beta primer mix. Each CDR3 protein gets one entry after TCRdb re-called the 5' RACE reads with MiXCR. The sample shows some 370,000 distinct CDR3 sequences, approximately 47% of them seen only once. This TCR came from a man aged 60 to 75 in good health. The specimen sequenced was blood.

CDR3 DNA: TGTGCCAGCAGTTTAAGGCCCGCGGGCGCGGGTGGCTACACCTTC. Its protein product is CASSLRPAGAGGYTF. The chain carries TRBV12-3 or TRBV12-4 and TRBJ1-2; D uncertain. Trimming left V 2 bases short and J 7 bases short, with 17 bases between. The CDR3 runs to 15 residues.